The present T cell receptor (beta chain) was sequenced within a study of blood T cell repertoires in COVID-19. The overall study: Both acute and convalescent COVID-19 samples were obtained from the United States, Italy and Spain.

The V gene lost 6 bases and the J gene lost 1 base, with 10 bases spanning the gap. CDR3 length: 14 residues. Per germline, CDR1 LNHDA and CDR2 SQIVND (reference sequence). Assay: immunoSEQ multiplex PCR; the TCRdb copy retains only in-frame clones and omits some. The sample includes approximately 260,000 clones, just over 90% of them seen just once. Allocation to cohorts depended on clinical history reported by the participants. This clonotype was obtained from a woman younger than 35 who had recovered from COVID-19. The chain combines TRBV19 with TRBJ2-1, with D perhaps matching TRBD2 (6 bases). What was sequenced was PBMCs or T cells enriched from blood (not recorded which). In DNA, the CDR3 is TGTGCCAGTAGGCGGGACCGATCCTACAATGAGCAGTTCTTC. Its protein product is CASRRDRSYNEQFF. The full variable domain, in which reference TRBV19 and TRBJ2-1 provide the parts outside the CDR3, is DGGITQSPKYLFRKEGQNVTLSCEQNLNHDAMYWYRQDPGQGLRLIYYSQIVNDFQKGDIAEGYSVSREKKESFPLTVTSAQKNPTAFYLCASRRDRSYNEQFFGPGTRLTVL.